Below, 10 T cell receptor beta chains from the same sample are listed, as sequenced in a study of spatial heterogeneity in lung cancer (dated by TCRdb to the late 2010s). Libraries were built with 5' RACE. Reads for this sample came from a NextSeq 500. The public reads were reprocessed in TCRdb via fastp at Q25 and MiXCR, keeping in-frame beta chains. Rows with one shared CDR3 protein collapse into an entry with the most common genes and DNA. A total of tens of thousands of distinct CDR3 sequences appear in this sample, about 14% of them only once. The biggest ten clones account for approximately 7% of the sample. What the time point label conveys for this sample: sample taken at primary tumor resection. For TCR sequencing, whole RNA was extracted from tumor and nontumor lung tissue, or from cryopreserved PBMC samples, and no cell sorting was done. Source: PBMCs, taken at surgery. The receptors originated from a male donor with early-stage non-small cell lung cancer.

V and J are TRBV4-1 and TRBJ2-3, with TRBD2 matching over 10 bases. The CDR3 runs 18 residues. Per the germline V gene, CDR1 is MGHRA and CDR2 is YSYEKL. V shed 1 base, J shed 0 bases, and the junction held 7 bases outside the gene matches. The CDR3 coding sequence is TGCGCCAGCAGCCAAGCAGCGGGAGGGTTCCTAAGCACAGATACGCAGTATTTT. Translating gives CASSQAAGGFLSTDTQYF.

The V call is TRBV25-1, the J call TRBJ2-7; TRBD2 matches at 9 bases. CDR1 is MGHDK and CDR2 is SYGVNS in the germline V gene. V gave up 7 bases and J gave up 6 bases; unmatched junction bases: 4. The CDR3 extends over 12 amino acids. CDR3 nucleotides: TGTGCCAGCATTGAGACTAGCGGCGAGCAGTACTTC. This encodes CASIETSGEQYF.

The chain is built from TRBV2 and TRBJ1-1, with D uncertain. Deletions cut 4 bases from V and 7 bases from J, with 13 bases between. Germline lookup yields CDR1 SNHLY and CDR2 FYNNEI. The CDR3 totals 13 residues. Here the CDR3 DNA reads TGTGCCAGCAGTGTGGAAGGTCAGTTTGAAGCTTTCTTT. Amino acids: CASSVEGQFEAFF.

This clonotype was observed many times. The V and J genes are TRBV3-1 and TRBJ2-7; 7 bases agree with TRBD1. The CDR3 totals 14 residues. V shed 4 bases and J 0 bases; nucleotides not matched to a gene: 3. CDR1 LGHDT and CDR2 YNNKEL come from the germline V gene (reference sequence). DNA for the CDR3: TGTGCCAGCAGCCCGACAGGGTCCTCCTACGAGCAGTACTTC. As protein: CASSPTGSSYEQYF.

This clonotype was observed many times. The rearrangement uses TRBV10-3 and TRBJ2-2; 7 nucleotides line up with TRBD2. Germline V lookup: CDR1 ENHRY, CDR2 SYGVKD. Trimming removed 6 bases from V and 4 bases from J; junction bases left unmatched: 11. CDR3 length: 16 amino acids. CDR3 sequence reads: CAISTVGGVSTGELFF. As DNA, the CDR3 is TGTGCCATCAGCACTGTTGGGGGGGTCAGCACCGGGGAGCTGTTTTTT.

In the case of this clonotype: A much larger clone differs from this one at a single base, so this may be a read error. The chain couples TRBV7-3 to TRBJ2-3, with D uncertain. The germline V gene has CDR1 SGHTA and CDR2 FQGTGA. V was clipped by 5 bases and J by 2 bases, with 5 bases between them. The CDR3 spans 12 residues. The CDR3 DNA is TGTGCCAGCAGCCCCCACACAGATACGCAGTATTTT. This gives the protein CASSPHTDTQYF. The entire variable domain, with the rest obtained from reference TRBV7-3 and TRBJ2-3, is as follows: GAGVSQTPSNKVTEKGKYVELRCDPISGHTALYWYRQSLGQGPEFLIYFQGTGAADDSGLPNDRFFAVRPEGSVSTLKIQRTERGDSAVYLCASSPHTDTQYFGPGTRLTVL.

This clonotype was counted many times. The rearrangement joins TRBV20-1 to TRBJ1-2; D perhaps matches TRBD1 (5 bases). Germline V gene lookup returns CDR1 DFQATT and CDR2 SNEGSKA (reference sequence). The CDR3 runs 11 residues. V was pared by 4 bases and J by 8 bases, with 11 bases between. The chain's CDR3 is CSAMGRGGYTF. The CDR3 DNA reads as TGCAGTGCTATGGGGCGCGGCGGCTACACCTTC.

This clonotype came up many times. This chain links TRBV7-8 with TRBJ2-7; D remains ambiguous. This CDR3 contains 12 residues. Germline V gene data show CDR1 as SGHVS and CDR2 as FQNEAQ. The V gene lost 5 bases and the J gene lost 2 bases, with 7 bases spanning the gap. The CDR3 is CASSEEAYEQYF. The DNA of the CDR3 is TGTGCCAGCAGCGAAGAGGCCTACGAGCAGTACTTC.

This clonotype occurred a few times. This chain links TRBV12-3 or TRBV12-4 with TRBJ1-1; 10 positions match TRBD1. The CDR3 extends over 14 amino acids. Unmatched junction bases numbered 10, after V lost 5 bases and J lost 10 bases. The chain's CDR3 is CASSLLTGGDSAFF. CDR3 nucleotides: TGTGCCAGCAGTCTCCTGACAGGGGGCGATTCAGCTTTCTTT.

This clonotype was counted at least ten times. The rearrangement joins TRBV20-1 to TRBJ2-2, with 8 bases lining up with TRBD2. The trim removed 0 bases at V and 3 bases at J, leaving 6 bases unmatched. The CDR3 totals 16 residues. CDR1 is DFQATT, CDR2 SNEGSKA, per germline (reference sequence). The CDR3 spells CSARDGTSGDTGELFF. In DNA, the CDR3 is TGCAGTGCTAGAGATGGTACTAGCGGAGACACCGGGGAGCTGTTTTTT.